These 32 T cell receptor beta chains originate from one sample sequenced in a study of cytomegalovirus exposure and HLA in healthy donors. PCR employed 60 Vbeta and 13 Jbeta primers. Produced via immunoSEQ multiplex PCR; TCRdb's table is partial and in-frame only. Here the sample spans approximately 100,000 clones, approximately 79% being singletons. The sample was PBMCs. The source is a man aged 55 to 70 in good health and CMV-seronegative.

The rearrangement links TRBV28 to TRBJ1-1; D uncertain. Trimming pared 5 bases from V and 0 bases from J, leaving 10 bases between. The CDR3 covers 14 residues. Germline V gene data show CDR1 as MDHEN and CDR2 as SYDVKM. CDR3 sequence reads: CASSRGQLNTEAFF. The CDR3 region has the DNA TGTGCCAGCAGTCGCGGGCAGTTGAACACTGAAGCTTTCTTT.

The chain carries TRBV28 and TRBJ2-7, with TRBD2 identical over 9 bases. Germline CDR1 is MDHEN and CDR2 is SYDVKM. The trim removed 3 bases at V and 7 bases at J, leaving 7 bases unmatched. The CDR3 sequence is 14 residues long. The DNA of the CDR3 is TGTGCCAGCAGTTTCCTAGCGGGGAGCGGTGAGCAGTACGTC. This codes for CASSFLAGSGEQYV.

V gene TRBV9 combines with J gene TRBJ2-1; D is unresolved. The ends were cut back, 1 base at V and 3 bases at J, with 5 bases in the middle. Germline V CDR1 and CDR2: SGDLS, YYNGEE. The CDR3 length is 13 residues. CDR3 amino acids: CASSVLDYNEQFF. The CDR3 DNA sequence: TGTGCCAGCAGCGTACTAGACTACAATGAGCAGTTCTTC. Drawing the rest from reference TRBV9 and TRBJ2-1, the complete variable domain is DSGVTQTPKHLITATGQRVTLRCSPRSGDLSVYWYQQSLDQGLQFLIQYYNGEERAKGNILERFSAQQFPDLHSELNLSSLELGDSALYFCASSVLDYNEQFFGPGTRLTVL.

The chain carries TRBV27 and TRBJ2-7; 7 nucleotides align to TRBD1. Germline V gene data show CDR1 as MNHEY and CDR2 as SMNVEV (reference sequence). Unmatched junction bases numbered 8, after V lost 8 bases and J lost 1 base. The CDR3 spans 14 residues. CDR3 DNA sequence: TGTGCCAGCGCAAAGGGGGACAGTTCCTACGAGCAGTACTTC. Amino acids: CASAKGDSSYEQYF.

The chain combines TRBV19 with TRBJ1-6; TRBD1 matches at 7 bases. Germline CDR1 is LNHDA and CDR2 is SQIVND (reference sequence). This CDR3 contains 15 residues. With 5 bases clipped from V and 7 bases from J, the junction kept 8 bases outside the gene matches. CDR3: CASSSLTGKNSPLHF. The CDR3 region has the DNA TGTGCCAGTAGTTCCTTGACAGGGAAAAATTCACCCCTCCACTTT.

V usage is TRBV5-1 and J usage is TRBJ1-2; the D is unclear. CDR3 size: 13 residues. Germline CDR1 is SGHRS and CDR2 is YFSETQ. V lost 4 bases to trimming and J lost 7 bases, with 14 bases between them. DNA of the CDR3: TGCGCCAGCAGCCCGGGTGGTGTTGGTGGCTACACCTTC. Encoded protein: CASSPGGVGGYTF.

J is TRBJ1-6 and V is TRBV15; TRBD1 agrees at 9 bases. Germline V gene sequence: CDR1 LNHNV, CDR2 YYDKDF (reference sequence). This CDR3 has 17 amino acids. Germline trimming cut 3 bases from V and 5 bases from J; bases unmatched to any gene: 8. The CDR3 DNA follows: TGTGCCACCAGCAGGGGGGGACAGGGACGCGATAATTCACCCCTCCACTTT. It codes for CATSRGGQGRDNSPLHF. The full variable domain, with the rest looked up from reference TRBV15 and TRBJ1-6, is DAMVIQNPRYQVTQFGKPVTLSCSQTLNHNVMYWYQQKSSQAPKLLFHYYDKDFNNEADTPDNFQSRRPNTSFCFLDIRSPGLGDTAMYLCATSRGGQGRDNSPLHFGNGTRLTVT.

The V gene is TRBV7-2, the J gene TRBJ2-7; perhaps TRBD2 as D (5 bases). Germline V CDR1 and CDR2: SGHTA, FQGNSA. The CDR3 is 16 residues long. The V end was cut by 1 base, the J end by 0 bases, with 13 bases between. CDR3 amino acids: CASSLGGRRSSYEQYF. CDR3 DNA sequence: TGTGCCAGCAGCTTAGGAGGCAGGAGGAGCTCCTACGAGCAGTACTTC. Full variable domain (remainder filled in from reference TRBV7-2 and TRBJ2-7): GAGVSQSPSNKVTEKGKDVELRCDPISGHTALYWYRQSLGQGLEFLIYFQGNSAPDKSGLPSDRFSAERTGGSVSTLTIQRTQQEDSAVYLCASSLGGRRSSYEQYFGPGTRLTVT.

The V call is TRBV2, the J call TRBJ2-7; possibly TRBD2 for D (6 bases). The germline V gene encodes CDR1 SNHLY and CDR2 FYNNEI. V shed 4 bases and J shed 5 bases, with 9 bases lying between them. The CDR3 length is 12 residues. For the CDR3, the DNA is TGTGCCAGCAGTGTGGGGGGAAACGAGCAGTACTTC. This codes for CASSVGGNEQYF.

The V call is TRBV2, the J call TRBJ1-2; 8 bases are shared with TRBD1. The CDR3 runs to 14 residues. V lost 7 bases and J lost 8; bases outside the gene matches: 12. Germline V gives CDR1 SNHLY, CDR2 FYNNEI. CDR3: CASITTGQGGGYTF. For the CDR3, the DNA is TGTGCCAGCATTACGACTGGACAGGGCGGAGGCTACACCTTC.

This chain connects TRBV2 to TRBJ2-1; possible D gene TRBD1, 6 bases. The CDR3 spans 15 residues. Germline assignment: CDR1 SNHLY and CDR2 FYNNEI. V shed 5 bases and J shed 0 bases, with 11 bases lying between them. The CDR3 nucleotides read TGTGCCAGCAGTTACAGGGATAGCTCCTACAATGAGCAGTTCTTC. It specifies CASSYRDSSYNEQFF.

This clone was detected once. At one boundary the junction diverges from the germline segment, which might be a read error. This chain connects TRBV5-1 to TRBJ1-5; D perhaps matches TRBD1 (5 bases). The CDR3 is 15 residues long. Germline V CDR1 and CDR2: SGHRS, YFSETQ. The CDR3, as DNA: TGCGCCAGCAGCTTGTCAGGGTCAGTCAATCAACCCCAGCATTTT. The encoded protein is CASSLSGSVNQPQHF.

Only a few counts were recorded for this clone. The chain recombines TRBV2 with TRBJ1-2, with a tentative D call TRBD1 (5 bases). CDR1 SNHLY and CDR2 FYNNEI come from the germline V gene. V lost 2 bases and J 9 bases, leaving 10 bases between the germline ends. The CDR3 consists of 12 residues. The CDR3 sequence: CASSEQGPRYTF. CDR3 coding DNA: TGTGCCAGCAGTGAACAGGGCCCACGCTACACCTTC. Filled out from reference TRBV2 and TRBJ1-2, the complete variable domain reads EPEVTQTPSHQVTQMGQEVILRCVPISNHLYFYWYRQILGQKVEFLVSFYNNEISEKSEIFDDQFSVERPDGSNFTLKIRSTKLEDSAMYFCASSEQGPRYTFGSGTRLTVV.

The chain links TRBV9 to TRBJ2-1, with 7 bases lining up with TRBD2. The germline CDR1 and CDR2 sequences are SGDLS and YYNGEE. This CDR3 contains 16 residues. V lost 2 bases, J lost 0 bases, and 5 bases stayed unmatched. The DNA of the CDR3 is TGTGCCAGCAGCGTCGCGGGAGATCTCTCCTACAATGAGCAGTTCTTC. This translates into CASSVAGDLSYNEQFF.

DNA of the CDR3: TGTGCCAGCAGCGTAGATAGCGGCTCCTACAATGAGCAGTTCTTC. Translated: CASSVDSGSYNEQFF. The chain links TRBV9 to TRBJ2-1; D is possibly TRBD2 (6 bases). This CDR3 has 15 amino acids. The ends were cut back, 0 bases at V and 0 bases at J, with 7 bases in the middle. The V gene's germline CDR1 is SGDLS and CDR2 YYNGEE. Full variable domain (rest looked up from reference TRBV9 and TRBJ2-1): DSGVTQTPKHLITATGQRVTLRCSPRSGDLSVYWYQQSLDQGLQFLIQYYNGEERAKGNILERFSAQQFPDLHSELNLSSLELGDSALYFCASSVDSGSYNEQFFGPGTRLTVL.

In DNA, the CDR3 is TGCGCCAGCAGCTCCGGACAGACTAACTATGGCTACACCTTC. Its translation is CASSSGQTNYGYTF. The V call is TRBV5-1, the J call TRBJ1-2; weak D call: TRBD1 (6 bases). Trimming left V 3 bases short and J 0 bases short, with 9 bases between. The CDR3 runs 14 residues. Per the germline V gene, CDR1 is SGHRS and CDR2 is YFSETQ.

The rearrangement joins TRBV29-1 to TRBJ1-1; D perhaps matches TRBD1 (6 bases). This CDR3 is 13 amino acids long. The V end was cut by 4 bases, the J end by 4 bases, with 13 bases between. CDR1 is SQVTM, CDR2 ANQGSEA, per germline. As DNA, the CDR3 is TGCAGCGTTGCTAGGGAGGGGGGCACTGAAGCTTTCTTT. Translated, it gives CSVAREGGTEAFF.

The chain links TRBV9 to TRBJ2-5; 15 nucleotides align to TRBD2. Germline CDR1 reads SGDLS; CDR2 reads YYNGEE. V lost 2 bases to trimming and J lost 5 bases; unmatched junction nucleotides: 4. The CDR3 consists of 16 residues. The CDR3 nucleotides are TGTGCCAGCAGCGTCGGGACTAGCGGGGGGATGGAGACCCAGTACTTC. This codes for CASSVGTSGGMETQYF.

The chain is built from TRBV11-2 and TRBJ1-2; D is uncertain. V lost 5 bases and J lost 3, with 10 bases in between. The germline gives CDR1 SGHAT, CDR2 FQNNGV. This CDR3 is built from 13 residues. CDR3 sequence (DNA): TGTGCCAGCAGCCCTCAAACAGACTATGGCTACACCTTC. As protein: CASSPQTDYGYTF.

The J gene is TRBJ1-5, the V gene TRBV7-2; 10 nucleotides line up with TRBD1. V lost 4 bases, J lost 0 bases, and 3 bases stayed unmatched. Germline CDR1 reads SGHTA; CDR2 reads FQGNSA. CDR3 size: 16 residues. The CDR3 DNA sequence: TGTGCCAGCAGCTCGGGACAGGGGAGTAGCAATCAGCCCCAGCATTTT. Translated: CASSSGQGSSNQPQHF.

This clone was detected a few times. The chain is built from TRBV6-6 and TRBJ2-7, with TRBD1 matching 8 bases. Germline CDR1 is MNHNY and CDR2 is SVGAGI (reference sequence). V lost 6 bases to trimming and J lost 0 bases; unmatched junction nucleotides: 7. This CDR3 has 15 amino acids. The CDR3 sequence: CASRGPGQGSYEQYV. CDR3 coding DNA: TGTGCCAGCAGGGGACCCGGACAGGGCTCCTACGAGCAGTACGTC.

The CDR3 spells CASRPRTGPQHF. Written as DNA, the CDR3 is TGTGCCAGCAGGCCCCGCACGGGGCCCCAGCATTTT. The chain employs TRBV27 and TRBJ1-5; D gene uncertain. Germline CDR1 and CDR2: MNHEY and SMNVEV (reference sequence). V lost 6 bases to trimming and J lost 9 bases, with 12 bases between them. The CDR3 extends over 12 amino acids.

The genes are TRBV5-4 and TRBJ1-3; 9 positions match TRBD1. Losses at the gene ends were 4 bases for V and 3 bases for J; bases not matched to a gene: 2. Germline V gene sequence: CDR1 SGHNT, CDR2 YYREEE (reference sequence). This CDR3 is built from 14 residues. The CDR3: CASSQTGGGNTIYF. CDR3 DNA sequence: TGTGCCAGCAGCCAGACAGGGGGTGGAAACACCATATATTTT.

A remark on this clone: One end of the junction fails to match germline, which may point to a read error. The gene calls are TRBV7-9 and TRBJ2-1; D uncertain. The CDR3 loop spans 12 amino acids. Per germline, CDR1 SEHNR and CDR2 FQNEAQ (reference sequence). In DNA form, the CDR3 reads TGTTCCAGCAGCTTTACTATAAATGAGCAGTTCTTC. Amino acids: CSSSFTINEQFF.

The chain joins TRBV29-1 to TRBJ1-2; 10 positions match TRBD1. In germline, CDR1 is SQVTM, CDR2 ANQGSEA. The CDR3 contains 12 residues. With V trimmed by 6 bases and J by 7 bases, 5 bases remained unmatched. This chain's CDR3 is CSVRQGASGYTF. CDR3 in DNA: TGCAGCGTCAGACAGGGGGCGAGTGGCTACACCTTC.

The rearrangement joins TRBV7-2 to TRBJ1-2; 10 nucleotides match TRBD1. V shed 7 bases, J shed 5 bases, and the junction held 10 bases outside the gene matches. CDR3 length: 15 amino acids. The germline V gene has CDR1 SGHTA and CDR2 FQGNSA. The DNA of the CDR3 is TGTGCCAGCACCGAGGGACAGGGGAGTTGGTATGGCTACACCTTC. This sequence encodes CASTEGQGSWYGYTF.

The V gene is TRBV29-1, the J gene TRBJ2-3, with TRBD2 identical over 8 bases. In germline, CDR1 is SQVTM, CDR2 ANQGSEA. This CDR3 has 15 amino acids. V lost 4 bases, J lost 0 bases, and 6 bases stayed unmatched. CDR3 protein: CSVVIAGPSTDTQYF. The CDR3 DNA is TGCAGCGTTGTGATAGCGGGGCCCAGCACAGATACGCAGTATTTT.

This clone appeared once. The J gene is TRBJ2-1, the V gene TRBV19; 11 bases are shared with TRBD1. Germline loops: CDR1 LNHDA, CDR2 SQIVND (reference sequence). This CDR3 comprises 14 residues. With 3 bases clipped from V and 7 bases from J, the junction kept 2 bases outside the gene matches. CDR3 sequence reads: CASSIGTGGNEQFF. The CDR3 bases are TGTGCCAGTAGTATCGGGACAGGGGGAAATGAGCAGTTCTTC.

This chain uses TRBV6-1 with TRBJ2-3; 7 nucleotides match TRBD2. V dropped 5 bases and J dropped 6; count of bases not matched to a gene: 11. Germline CDR1 is MNHNS and CDR2 is SASEGT. The CDR3 extends over 15 amino acids. This CDR3 reads CASSLEGRGSDTQYF. The CDR3 nucleotides are TGTGCCAGCAGTTTGGAAGGGAGGGGTTCGGATACGCAGTATTTT.

This clone occurred a few times. Here the CDR3 reads CASGLDRFSGTGKKAFF. CDR3 bases: TGTGCTAGTGGTTTGGACCGTTTTTCCGGGACAGGGAAGAAAGCTTTCTTT. The V gene is TRBV12-5, the J gene TRBJ1-1; TRBD1 agrees at 9 bases. Germline CDR1 LGHNT, CDR2 FRNRAP. The trim removed 1 base at V and 9 bases at J, leaving 15 bases unmatched. The CDR3 covers 17 residues.

The V call is TRBV2, the J call TRBJ2-3; 8 bases are shared with TRBD2. Looked up from germline, CDR1 is SNHLY and CDR2 is FYNNEI. V gave up 4 bases and J gave up 0 bases; unmatched junction bases: 6. The CDR3 is made up of 16 amino acids. The CDR3: CASSANGGASTDTQYF. The CDR3, as DNA: TGTGCCAGCAGTGCTAACGGGGGGGCTAGCACAGATACGCAGTATTTT.

This chain joins TRBV7-9 and TRBJ2-2; TRBD1 matches 7 bases. Germline CDR1 and CDR2: SEHNR and FQNEAQ (reference sequence). CDR3 length: 16 amino acids. The V segment lost 5 bases and the J segment 4 bases; nucleotides outside the gene matches: 10. The CDR3 protein is CASSPTNRGGTGELFF. The CDR3 DNA follows: TGTGCCAGCAGCCCCACCAACAGGGGTGGCACCGGGGAGCTGTTTTTT.